This passage covers 25 T cell receptor beta chains from one sample sequenced in a study of vaccination effects on CD4 cells after COVID-19. These receptors' antigens are unknown. Antigen-specific CD4+ T cells were expanded with viral peptide pools in the ViraFEST assay before sequencing. Following 10 days of culture, CD4+ T cells were isolated. Sequencing used immunoSEQ multiplex PCR; TCRdb keeps in-frame clones, though not all of them. The sample has roughly 76,000 clones; approximately 74% are singletons. The sequences come from CD4+ T cells from PBMCs cultured with HCoV-229E spike peptides, collected before COVID-19 vaccination. The receptors were sampled from a human donor who received a COVID-19 vaccine.

This clone was detected only a few times. V gene TRBV4-1 combines with J gene TRBJ1-5; D is possibly TRBD1 (6 bases). Per germline, CDR1 MGHRA and CDR2 YSYEKL. Trimming took 4 bases from V and 4 from J, leaving 11 bases between them. The CDR3 has 14 amino acids. CDR3 DNA sequence: TGCGCCAGCAGCCCGACAGGCCTAAATCAGCCCCAGCATTTT. This codes for CASSPTGLNQPQHF.

V and J are TRBV6-5 and TRBJ2-2; possible D gene TRBD2, 7 bases. The CDR3 length is 15 residues. Germline CDR1 and CDR2: MNHEY and SVGAGI. The V end was cut by 4 bases, the J end by 5 bases, with 14 bases between. The CDR3 loop is CASSFGGALTGELFF. The CDR3 DNA sequence: TGTGCCAGCAGTTTTGGGGGGGCATTGACCGGGGAGCTGTTTTTT.

This sequence joins TRBV7-9 and TRBJ1-2; 9 nucleotides line up with TRBD1. The germline CDR1 and CDR2 sequences are SEHNR and FQNEAQ (reference sequence). Germline trimming cut 1 base from V and 7 bases from J; bases unmatched to any gene: 4. This CDR3 is 14 amino acids long. CDR3 sequence: CASSLGDRVSGYTF. CDR3 DNA: TGTGCCAGCAGCTTAGGGGACAGGGTCAGTGGCTACACCTTC.

The CDR3 coding sequence is TGCGCCAGCAGCATCGGACAGGCCACAGATACGCAGTATTTT. Residues: CASSIGQATDTQYF. The chain combines TRBV5-1 with TRBJ2-3, with TRBD1 matching 7 bases. This CDR3 is built from 14 residues. The germline V gene encodes CDR1 SGHRS and CDR2 YFSETQ. The V segment lost 4 bases and the J segment 2 bases; nucleotides outside the gene matches: 4.

This clone appeared once. The chain carries TRBV27 and TRBJ1-5; 9 nucleotides align to TRBD1. V lost 5 bases and J lost 4; bases outside the gene matches: 9. CDR3 length: 16 amino acids. Germline-derived CDR1 and CDR2 are MNHEY and SMNVEV (reference sequence). The CDR3 DNA sequence: TGTGCCAGCAGTCGGGGACAGGGACGTCCGAATCAGCCCCAGCATTTT. Translating gives CASSRGQGRPNQPQHF.

The V call is TRBV20-1, the J call TRBJ1-2, with no clear D. Germline CDR1 DFQATT, CDR2 SNEGSKA (reference sequence). The CDR3 length is 11 residues. V was clipped by 6 bases and J by 5 bases, with 10 bases between them. CDR3 amino acids: CSAGVNYGYTF. The DNA of the CDR3 is TGCAGTGCAGGCGTCAATTATGGCTACACCTTC.

The chain combines TRBV5-6 with TRBJ1-5; D possibly corresponds to TRBD1 (6 bases). The CDR3 consists of 13 residues. CDR1 and CDR2 (germline): SGHDT, YYEEEE. Trimming removed 5 bases at V and 3 bases at J, with 9 bases between. Here the CDR3 DNA reads TGTGCCAGCAGTCGACAGGACAATCAGCCCCAGCATTTT. Protein: CASSRQDNQPQHF.

This clone was observed a single time. This chain connects TRBV4-2 to TRBJ2-3; D may correspond to TRBD1 or TRBD2 (5 bases each). The CDR3 runs 17 residues. Per the germline V gene, CDR1 is LGHNA and CDR2 is YNFKEQ. V gave up 0 bases and J gave up 4 bases, with 17 bases separating them. The CDR3, as DNA: TGTGCCAGCAGCCAAGATCCTGGGGGTGTGGGTTCAGATACGCAGTATTTT. This translates into CASSQDPGGVGSDTQYF.

The rearrangement joins TRBV4-1 to TRBJ2-1, with a possible D match to TRBD1 (6 bases). CDR1 and CDR2 from the germline V gene are MGHRA and YSYEKL. Trimming removed 3 bases at V and 8 bases at J, with 14 bases between. The CDR3 contains 14 residues. Here the CDR3 DNA reads TGCGCCAGCAGCCAGACAGGCTACAGGGATGAGCAGTTCTTC. Its protein product is CASSQTGYRDEQFF.

J is TRBJ2-5 and V is TRBV3-1 (or the pseudogene TRBV3-2), with D perhaps TRBD2 (6 bases). The V end was cut by 3 bases, the J end by 4 bases, with 18 bases between. CDR1 and CDR2 from the germline V gene are LGHDT and YNNKEL (reference sequence). The length of the CDR3 is 16 residues. The CDR3 DNA reads TGTGCCAGCAGCCAGGAAAGTTGGTGGCGGGGAGAGACCCAGTACTTC. Translating gives CASSQESWWRGETQYF.

The rearrangement uses TRBV20-1 and TRBJ1-1, with D possibly TRBD1 on 6 matching bases. Germline CDR1 DFQATT, CDR2 SNEGSKA (reference sequence). Trimming stripped 3 bases from V and 5 bases from J, with 16 bases between. The CDR3 consists of 14 residues. The CDR3 region has the DNA TGCAGTGCTAGTCGGGCAGGGGTTAATACTGAAGCTTTCTTT. Protein sequence: CSASRAGVNTEAFF.

The chain joins TRBV5-1 to TRBJ2-7; D might be TRBD2 (7 bases). The germline V and J ends were trimmed by 6 bases and 4 bases, with 26 bases remaining between them. CDR1 is SGHRS and CDR2 is YFSETQ in the germline V gene. This CDR3 has 17 amino acids. The CDR3 DNA reads TGCGCCAGCACCCCGGGGGGCGGACTCTCTAAAGTTTACGAGCAGTACGTC. Translation gives CASTPGGGLSKVYEQYV.

This clone was found once. This chain links TRBV6-6 with TRBJ2-7; TRBD1 aligns across 11 bases. The length of the CDR3 is 14 residues. V shed 6 bases, J shed 5 bases, and the junction held 6 bases outside the gene matches. Germline CDR1 reads MNHNY; CDR2 reads SVGAGI (reference sequence). CDR3 region: CASSPGQGENEQYV. The CDR3 DNA follows: TGTGCCAGCAGCCCGGGACAGGGGGAAAACGAGCAGTACGTC.

The chain couples TRBV7-2 to TRBJ2-1; no reliable D call. Germline CDR1 reads SGHTA; CDR2 reads FQGNSA. The V and J ends lost 5 bases and 0 bases respectively, with 20 bases between them. The CDR3 is 18 residues long. In DNA, the CDR3 is TGTGCCAGCAGCAGATTGAGTCCCTCGTCTAGCTCCTACAATGAGCAGTTCTTC. Encoded protein: CASSRLSPSSSSYNEQFF.

This chain connects TRBV24-1 to TRBJ1-2; 10 bases fit TRBD1. The CDR3 extends over 16 amino acids. The V segment lost 4 bases and the J segment 5 bases; nucleotides outside the gene matches: 9. Germline-derived CDR1 and CDR2 are KGHDR and SFDVKD. CDR3 in DNA: TGTGCCACCAGTGACACAAAGACAGGGGGCGCGTATGGCTACACCTTC. This translates into CATSDTKTGGAYGYTF.

The chain joins TRBV6-5 to TRBJ1-1; D may be TRBD1 (5 bases). V lost 1 base to trimming and J lost 3 bases, with 15 bases between them. The CDR3 covers 16 residues. Germline CDR1 is MNHEY and CDR2 is SVGAGI. CDR3 DNA: TGTGCCAGCAGTTACTTCGCCGCGTGGGGGGACACTGAAGCTTTCTTT. This gives the protein CASSYFAAWGDTEAFF.

This clone turned up a few times. The gene calls are TRBV5-6 and TRBJ1-2; 11 positions match TRBD1. The CDR3 spans 13 residues. V lost 4 bases and J lost 5; bases outside the gene matches: 1. Germline V CDR1 and CDR2: SGHDT, YYEEEE. The CDR3 loop reads CASSGQGAYGYTF. DNA for the CDR3: TGTGCCAGCAGCGGACAGGGGGCGTATGGCTACACCTTC.

The chain couples TRBV7-2 to TRBJ2-2; TRBD1 agrees at 10 bases. The germline V gene encodes CDR1 SGHTA and CDR2 FQGNSA. CDR3 length: 15 amino acids. V lost 5 bases and J lost 8; bases outside the gene matches: 8. CDR3 nucleotide sequence: TGTGCCAGCAGCCAGGGACAGGGGAAGTCAGGGGAGCTGTTTTTT. It translates to CASSQGQGKSGELFF.

V usage is TRBV6-5 and J usage is TRBJ2-1; TRBD1 matches at 10 bases. V was pared by 5 bases and J by 9 bases, with 4 bases of the junction left unmatched. The V gene's germline CDR1 is MNHEY and CDR2 SVGAGI. This CDR3 is built from 13 residues. In DNA, the CDR3 is TGTGCCAGCAGTCAGACAGGGGGCGGTGAGCAGTTCTTC. Its translation is CASSQTGGGEQFF.

The chain joins TRBV30 to TRBJ2-1, with TRBD2 matching 10 bases. This CDR3 comprises 15 residues. The germline V gene has CDR1 GTSNPN and CDR2 SVGIG (reference sequence). The junction had 7 bases not matched to a gene; V was cut back by 2 bases and J by 6 bases. The CDR3 sequence: CAWSLAGGGFNEQFF. CDR3 DNA sequence: TGTGCCTGGAGTTTAGCGGGGGGAGGCTTCAATGAGCAGTTCTTC.

The rearrangement joins TRBV14 to TRBJ1-1; the D is unclear. V lost 5 bases and J lost 0, with 7 bases in between. The germline gives CDR1 SGHDN, CDR2 FVKESK. CDR3 length: 13 residues. The chain's CDR3 is CASSSLVNTEAFF. CDR3 sequence (DNA): TGTGCCAGCAGCTCACTGGTGAACACTGAAGCTTTCTTT.

This chain joins TRBV5-5 and TRBJ2-1; 16 bases are shared with TRBD2. Germline CDR1 SGHKS, CDR2 YYEKEE (reference sequence). Unmatched junction bases numbered 8, after V lost 2 bases and J lost 6 bases. The length of the CDR3 is 18 residues. The CDR3 protein is CASSLLPGLAGGVNEQFF. The CDR3 nucleotides read TGTGCCAGCAGCTTACTACCGGGACTAGCGGGGGGGGTCAATGAGCAGTTCTTC.

J is TRBJ1-5 and V is TRBV11-3; 7 bases align to TRBD1. Per germline, CDR1 SGHNT and CDR2 YENEEA. The CDR3 consists of 20 residues. The junction had 18 bases not matched to a gene; V was cut back by 1 base and J by 3 bases. CDR3 protein: CASSLGIRENRDRNNQPQHF. For the CDR3, the DNA is TGTGCCAGCAGCTTAGGGATTAGGGAGAACCGGGACAGAAACAATCAGCCCCAGCATTTT.

This sequence joins TRBV14 and TRBJ2-3, with a weak D call TRBD1 (6 bases). The V end lost 2 bases, the J end lost 1 base, and 13 bases lay between the germline ends. This CDR3 has 16 amino acids. The germline CDR1 and CDR2 sequences are SGHDN and FVKESK. The CDR3 coding sequence is TGTGCCAGCAGCCAATTAGGGGGAGCGGGCACAGATACGCAGTATTTT. Translating it yields CASSQLGGAGTDTQYF.

This chain uses TRBV5-1 with TRBJ2-5; D gene ambiguous. The CDR3 contains 15 residues. CDR1 SGHRS and CDR2 YFSETQ come from the germline V gene. The ends were cut back, 0 bases at V and 3 bases at J, with 12 bases in the middle. In nucleotides, the CDR3 is TGCGCCAGCAGCTTGGAGCCACAGCCTAAAGAGACCCAGTACTTC. It encodes CASSLEPQPKETQYF.